The rows below give T cell receptor beta chains drawn from one sample of a study of blood T cells in healthy people across ages. TCRdb re-derived calls from the 5' RACE reads in MiXCR, one entry per CDR3 protein. This sample has hundreds of thousands of distinct CDR3 sequences; around two fifths occur once, and the top ten carry approximately 19%. The specimen was blood. The receptors stem from a man aged 55 to 70 in good health. The CDR3 runs from the conserved cysteine through the conserved F or W. The order of the fields is V gene, CDR3 protein.

v_gene: TRBV12-3/TRBV12-4
CDR3aa: CASSPRTGRFRNQPQHF

v_gene: TRBV6-5
CDR3aa: CASSTRTSGVQETQYF

v_gene: TRBV28
CDR3aa: CASSLGDSTPYNEQFF

v_gene: TRBV9
CDR3aa: CASSVTWGSGANVLTF

v_gene: TRBV12-3/TRBV12-4
CDR3aa: CASSLVGQGGDTQYF

v_gene: TRBV29-1
CDR3aa: CSSRDDSYEQYF

v_gene: TRBV29-1
CDR3aa: CSVKEVNTEAFF

v_gene: TRBV27
CDR3aa: CASSPSGLGSYNEQFF

v_gene: TRBV7-3
CDR3aa: CASSLKPGNTEAFF

v_gene: TRBV3-1
CDR3aa: CASSQMHIQYF

v_gene: TRBV12-3/TRBV12-4
CDR3aa: CASEIPGSGPGVDGYTF